The rows below give T cell receptor beta chains drawn from one sample of a study of T cells in Graves' hyperthyroidism and ophthalmopathy. Via MiXCR, TCRdb re-called the multiplex PCR reads, giving one row per CDR3 protein. The sample carries 220,000 or so distinct CDR3 sequences, about 17% recorded once. The material sequenced was blood. The receptors were sampled from a woman under 30 with Graves' ophthalmopathy. CDR3s leave out the opening cysteine and the closing phenylalanine or tryptophan. The order of the fields is CDR3 protein, J gene, D gene, clone size, CDR3 length, V gene. The D gene is left open where the match is weak. Size is stated for part of the rows, as once, few or many counts, or as a class when the clone is expanded.

ASSHDGQPNQPQH TRBJ1-5 . many 13 TRBV5-1
ASSAQGAGSPLH TRBJ1-6 TRBD1 many 12 TRBV28
AWRLPGRNYGYT TRBJ1-2 . . 12 TRBV30
ASSFRELAGHNEQF TRBJ2-1 TRBD2 once 14 TRBV11-2
ASSETSGSKF TRBJ2-1 TRBD2 once 10 TRBV5-1
ASSTGLRGTNEKLF TRBJ1-4 . many 14 TRBV28
ASSLRRADYGYT TRBJ1-2 . many 12 TRBV28
ASSVRDTNTGELF TRBJ2-2 . . 13 TRBV9
ASSLEWRWDREDYGYT TRBJ1-2 TRBD1 many 16 TRBV11-3
SVLPAYPQQGYEKLF TRBJ1-4 . many 15 TRBV29-1
ASSKDRGSGSYNEQF TRBJ2-1 . many 15 TRBV5-1
AWSVGGSSLTGELF TRBJ2-2 TRBD2 many 14 TRBV30
ASSLDSPDDGYT TRBJ1-2 . many 12 TRBV5-1
AWRQGVLYEQY TRBJ2-7 TRBD1 many 11 TRBV30
ATGVSTDTQY TRBJ2-3 . few 10 TRBV24-1
ASSPQGADTQY TRBJ2-3 . many 11 TRBV18
ASRLGLAGRETQY TRBJ2-5 . many 13 TRBV12-3/TRBV12-4
ATKAPDRDGDTEAF TRBJ1-1 TRBD1 many 14 TRBV6-4
ASSKTAGTGGSRQPQH TRBJ1-5 TRBD1 . 16 TRBV27
ASSSGTLEHEQY TRBJ2-7 . . 12 TRBV7-2
SAQGWDANSYEQY TRBJ2-7 . many 13 TRBV20-1
SAKGAGGNTGELF TRBJ2-2 TRBD1 many 13 TRBV20-1
AWQTGTVNTEAF TRBJ1-1 TRBD1 many 12 TRBV30
ASSYPSRRSDSLYEQY TRBJ2-7 . many 16 TRBV28
ASSLSGGRSYTEAF TRBJ1-1 . many 14 TRBV7-9
SVRPWLASSYNSPLH TRBJ1-6 . many 15 TRBV20-1
SGSWSAAASYEQY TRBJ2-7 . many 13 TRBV20-1
ASSLSDLAKNIQY TRBJ2-4 . many 13 TRBV27
ASRQGLYGYT TRBJ1-2 TRBD1 . 10 TRBV2
ATSRLGTSGAYEQY TRBJ2-7 TRBD2 many 14 TRBV15
ASSLSGTGPRAF TRBJ1-1 TRBD1 . 12 TRBV28
ASTWGAGVNYGYT TRBJ1-2 . many 13 TRBV6-1
ASSYLGLFMNTEAF TRBJ1-1 . few 14 TRBV6-2/TRBV6-3
ASSLAVGDYT TRBJ1-2 . many 10 TRBV7-2
ASSAGTVGGYT TRBJ1-2 TRBD1 . 11 TRBV28
ASSPFRDTYNEQF TRBJ2-1 . . 13 TRBV9
ASSEGFRVNTEAF TRBJ1-1 . many 13 TRBV6-1
AISDSGGAYEQY TRBJ2-7 . . 12 TRBV10-3
ASTLPDVTQY TRBJ2-5 . . 10 TRBV5-8
ASSQDRVARETQY TRBJ2-5 TRBD1 . 13 TRBV5-1
ASSQDSGLGNTGELF TRBJ2-2 . many 15 TRBV3-1
ASSSPGQGVFNYGYT TRBJ1-2 TRBD1 many 15 TRBV11-2
ASSLFGGSRYNEQF TRBJ2-1 TRBD2 many 14 TRBV7-3
AISESGGDYNEQF TRBJ2-1 . . 13 TRBV10-3
ASSPTSGNNGEQF TRBJ2-1 TRBD2 many 13 TRBV12-3/TRBV12-4
ASSLRDT TRBJ1-2 . . 7 TRBV5-1
ASSPMGDTEAF TRBJ1-1 . many 11 TRBV18
ASSQDWAGGSNSPLH TRBJ1-6 TRBD1 few 15 TRBV4-1
ASSPDGRGADTQY TRBJ2-3 . few 13 TRBV2
ASSGGQPYSNQPQH TRBJ1-5 . . 14 TRBV6-1
ASSPQGGETQY TRBJ2-5 . many 11 TRBV18
ASSGGQGTYGYT TRBJ1-2 TRBD1 . 12 TRBV5-1
ASGWDREAEAF TRBJ1-1 TRBD1 many 11 TRBV2
ASSVVRDSREQY TRBJ2-7 . many 12 TRBV9
ASSLVGAGGYT TRBJ1-2 . many 11 TRBV12-3/TRBV12-4
ASSGGGRPQH TRBJ1-5 . many 10 TRBV27
ASSYSISLRTVAWGEQY TRBJ2-7 . few 17 TRBV6-2/TRBV6-3
ASSWGSGSYGYT TRBJ1-2 . many 12 TRBV5-8
ASISAQGLSNTEAF TRBJ1-1 TRBD1 . 14 TRBV6-4
ARKDGPLAGNTIY TRBJ1-3 . many 13 TRBV30